This passage covers 10 T cell receptor beta chains from one sample sequenced in a study of vaccination and CD4 T cells after COVID-19. Their recognized antigens are unknown. Treatment of the sample: approximately nine-day PBMC culture with coronavirus spike peptide pools or control peptides (ViraFEST assay). Cultured CD4+ T cells had their DNA profiled by the Oncomine TCR Beta short-read assay. A single record per CDR3 protein comes from TCRdb applying MiXCR to the PCR reads. This sample has about 16,000 distinct CDR3 sequences, with about 35% found just once. The sequenced sample consisted of cultured CD4+ T cells from blood. The receptors come from a human donor with COVID-19.

The chain links TRBV20-1 to TRBJ2-5; 9 nucleotides align to TRBD2. The CDR3 is 14 residues long. CDR1 and CDR2 from the germline V gene are DFQATT and SNEGSKA (reference sequence). The trim removed 6 bases at V and 5 bases at J, leaving 10 bases unmatched. The CDR3 here is CSAEQAGGRETQYF. The DNA for the CDR3 is TGCAGTGCCGAGCAGGCGGGGGGGCGGGAGACCCAGTACTTC.

V gene TRBV27 combines with J gene TRBJ1-1, with D hard to call. V shed 3 bases and J shed 1 base, with 9 bases lying between them. From germline, CDR1 is MNHEY and CDR2 SMNVEV (reference sequence). The length of the CDR3 is 14 residues. This CDR3 reads CASSFGPENTEAFF. CDR3 nucleotides: TGTGCCAGCAGTTTCGGACCCGAGAACACTGAAGCTTTCTTT.

The V call is TRBV7-6, the J call TRBJ1-1; no definite D call. Per germline, CDR1 SGHVS and CDR2 FNYEAQ. The V end was cut by 1 base, the J end by 1 base, with 13 bases between. The CDR3 extends over 16 amino acids. In DNA, the CDR3 is TGTGCCAGCAGCTTAGATTTGTTGGAGGGGAACACTGAAGCTTTCTTT. It yields the protein CASSLDLLEGNTEAFF.

This clonotype is medium-sized. The chain is built from TRBV12-3 or TRBV12-4 and TRBJ2-7; TRBD1 matches at 9 bases. This CDR3 region has 14 residues. Trimming cost V 5 bases and J 8 bases; bases outside gene matches: 10. The CDR3 nucleotides read TGTGCCAGCAGTGCCTCCGGGACAGGGAGAAAGCAGTACTTC. It codes for CASSASGTGRKQYF.

The table lists this clonotype with a few counts. The chain employs TRBV7-2 and TRBJ1-2; D might be TRBD1 (6 bases). V lost 5 bases and J 4 bases, leaving 17 bases between the germline ends. The CDR3 runs to 15 residues. The germline CDR1 and CDR2 sequences are SGHTA and FQGNSA. DNA of the CDR3: TGTGCCAGCAGCGATAGGACAGCAGTAAGCTATGGCTACACCTTC. Its translation: CASSDRTAVSYGYTF. The whole variable domain, filled in from reference TRBV7-2 and TRBJ1-2, reads GAGVSQSPSNKVTEKGKDVELRCDPISGHTALYWYRQSLGQGLEFLIYFQGNSAPDKSGLPSDRFSAERTGGSVSTLTIQRTQQEDSAVYLCASSDRTAVSYGYTFGSGTRLTVV.

The gene calls are TRBV2 and TRBJ1-6; 7 bases fit TRBD1. The CDR3 is 18 residues long. Trimming cost V 1 base and J 10 bases; bases outside gene matches: 16. Looked up from germline, CDR1 is SNHLY and CDR2 is FYNNEI. This CDR3 reads CASSEGLTGRPPGSPLHF. The CDR3 region has the DNA TGTGCCAGCAGTGAAGGACTGACAGGGCGACCCCCAGGCTCACCCCTCCACTTT. Using reference TRBV2 and TRBJ1-6 for the parts outside the CDR3, the full variable domain is EPEVTQTPSHQVTQMGQEVILRCVPISNHLYFYWYRQILGQKVEFLVSFYNNEISEKSEIFDDQFSVERPDGSNFTLKIRSTKLEDSAMYFCASSEGLTGRPPGSPLHFGNGTRLTVT.

The rearrangement links TRBV7-2 to TRBJ1-2; D uncertain. In germline, CDR1 is SGHTA, CDR2 FQGNSA. This CDR3 contains 13 residues. Trimming stripped 5 bases from V and 8 bases from J, with 15 bases between. The CDR3 is CASSDGIGLGYTF. CDR3 DNA: TGTGCCAGCAGCGACGGCATTGGTTTGGGCTACACCTTC.

This clonotype has a handful of counts. The chain is built from TRBV10-3 and TRBJ2-7, with a possible D match to TRBD1 (6 bases). CDR3 length equals 14 residues. The germline gives CDR1 ENHRY, CDR2 SYGVKD. Between the trimmed V and J ends, which lost 6 bases and 0 bases, there was a span of 12 bases. CDR3 protein: CAIRPVDSSYEQYF. The DNA for the CDR3 is TGTGCCATCAGGCCGGTGGACAGCTCCTACGAGCAGTACTTC.

The chain combines TRBV7-3 with TRBJ1-2; D remains unclear. The V gene lost 2 bases and the J gene lost 7 bases, with 14 bases spanning the gap. CDR1 SGHTA and CDR2 FQGTGA come from the germline V gene. The CDR3 sequence is 14 residues long. The CDR3 spells CASSLSSDCCGYTF. CDR3 DNA sequence: TGTGCCAGCAGCTTATCCTCGGACTGCTGTGGCTACACCTTC.

This clonotype was recorded a few times. This chain connects TRBV15 to TRBJ2-3, with D unresolved. The CDR3 is made up of 14 amino acids. V was shortened by 0 bases and J by 4 bases, with 8 bases between the two germline ends. CDR1 and CDR2 (germline): LNHNV, YYDKDF (reference sequence). In DNA, the CDR3 is TGTGCCACCAGCAGAGAGGTCAGGCCAGATACGCAGTATTTT. It yields the protein CATSREVRPDTQYF.